The 21 T cell receptor beta chains presented below share a single source sample, sequenced in a study of T-cell memory formation after mild COVID-19. TCRdb fed the 5' RACE reads into MiXCR, producing one record per CDR3 protein. The table includes roughly 100,000 distinct CDR3 sequences, about 13% detected once. The sequenced material came from PBMCs or a T cell subset sorted from them (not recorded which). The receptor set was obtained from an adult woman who had mild COVID-19 (a few samples of this study predate the infection). Cell type and time point are not known.

This clonotype has a count of ten or more. V usage is TRBV4-3 and J usage is TRBJ2-2; TRBD2 matches 9 bases. CDR3 length: 17 amino acids. Germline V lookup: CDR1 LGHNA, CDR2 YSLEER. The V and J ends lost 1 base and 1 base, in that order; junction bases with no gene match: 4. The CDR3 DNA is TGCGCCAGCAGCCAAGGCTTTAGCGGGAGGAACACCGGGGAGCTGTTTTTT. It translates to CASSQGFSGRNTGELFF.

This clonotype was picked up a small number of times. V is TRBV19 and J is TRBJ1-2; 7 bases match TRBD1. CDR1 and CDR2 from the germline V gene are LNHDA and SQIVND (reference sequence). This CDR3 is built from 12 residues. CDR3 sequence: CAVQGLGYGYTF. In DNA form, the CDR3 reads TGTGCTGTACAGGGGCTGGGCTATGGCTACACCTTC.

This clonotype showed up just a few times. The chain carries TRBV30 and TRBJ2-2; TRBD2 agrees at 11 bases. The CDR3 is 15 residues long. The V and J ends lost 1 base and 6 bases, in that order; junction bases with no gene match: 4. Germline loops: CDR1 GTSNPN, CDR2 SVGIG (reference sequence). The DNA for the CDR3 is TGTGCCTGGAGTGCTAGCGGGAGGTTGTCCGGGGAGCTGTTTTTT. Its protein is CAWSASGRLSGELFF.

The chain is built from TRBV6-1 and TRBJ2-3, with D perhaps TRBD1 or TRBD2 (6 bases each). There are 16 residues in the CDR3. With 4 bases removed from V and 3 bases from J, the gap between germline ends came to 17 bases. Germline loops: CDR1 MNHNS, CDR2 SASEGT. The CDR3 reads CASSALWGASTDTQYF. CDR3 nucleotide sequence: TGTGCCAGCAGTGCCCTTTGGGGGGCTAGTACAGATACGCAGTATTTT.

This clonotype has a handful of counts. The chain is built from TRBV4-1 and TRBJ1-1; D is perhaps TRBD1 (6 bases). V was pared by 2 bases and J by 6 bases, with 13 bases between. The CDR3 is made up of 14 amino acids. The germline gives CDR1 MGHRA, CDR2 YSYEKL. DNA for the CDR3: TGCGCCAGCAGCCAATTACCAGGGGCGGCTGAAGCTTTCTTT. Its protein product is CASSQLPGAAEAFF.

This clonotype appeared many times. V usage is TRBV5-1 and J usage is TRBJ2-3, with D maybe TRBD2 (5 bases). This CDR3 comprises 15 residues. V lost 5 bases to trimming and J lost 4 bases, with 17 bases between them. The germline gives CDR1 SGHRS, CDR2 YFSETQ. CDR3 nucleotide sequence: TGCGCCAGCAGTGAGGTAGGAGGCTTCGCAGATACGCAGTATTTT. This sequence encodes CASSEVGGFADTQYF.

This clonotype was detected many times. This chain links TRBV4-1 with TRBJ1-1; TRBD1 might be the D (5 bases). The CDR3 contains 19 residues. V dropped 3 bases and J dropped 0 bases, with 23 bases sitting between them. The V gene's germline CDR1 is MGHRA and CDR2 YSYEKL. CDR3 coding DNA: TGCGCCAGCAGCCACGTCAGCTACGCTGGGACGGGGATGAACACTGAAGCTTTCTTT. Its translation: CASSHVSYAGTGMNTEAFF.

Only a few counts were recorded for this clonotype. This sequence joins TRBV24-1 and TRBJ2-7; the D is unclear. Trimming pared 2 bases from V and 2 bases from J, leaving 18 bases between. Germline-derived CDR1 and CDR2 are KGHDR and SFDVKD. The CDR3 is 17 residues long. The CDR3 protein is CATSDYDLSHGTYEQYF. The CDR3 DNA reads TGTGCCACCAGTGATTACGACCTTTCCCACGGCACCTACGAGCAGTACTTC.

This clonotype was seen a handful of times. This rearrangement joins TRBV4-1 to TRBJ1-4; D is undetermined. Trimming left V 3 bases short and J 0 bases short, with 8 bases between. CDR3 length: 15 amino acids. The germline V gene encodes CDR1 MGHRA and CDR2 YSYEKL. The CDR3 here is CASSHSGTTNEKLFF. Here the CDR3 DNA reads TGCGCCAGCAGCCATTCAGGAACAACTAATGAAAAACTGTTTTTT.

This clonotype was found a few times. The V call is TRBV20-1, the J call TRBJ2-1; 7 positions match TRBD2. Trimming cost V 0 bases and J 1 base; bases outside gene matches: 12. The CDR3 runs 18 residues. CDR1 and CDR2 (germline): DFQATT, SNEGSKA (reference sequence). CDR3 amino acids: CSARDSLRGLVSYNEQFF. CDR3 DNA: TGCAGTGCTAGAGATTCTTTGCGAGGACTAGTATCCTACAATGAGCAGTTCTTC.

This clonotype was counted only a few times. The V gene is TRBV24-1, the J gene TRBJ2-2; D might be TRBD2 (6 bases). The V gene's germline CDR1 is KGHDR and CDR2 SFDVKD. This CDR3 comprises 15 residues. Trimming took 1 base from V and 4 from J, leaving 9 bases between them. The CDR3 is CATSDLAGATGELFF. DNA for the CDR3: TGTGCCACCAGTGATTTAGCGGGTGCCACCGGGGAGCTGTTTTTT.

This clonotype occurred a few times. This chain joins TRBV11-2 and TRBJ1-5; D not certain. CDR1 and CDR2 from the germline V gene are SGHAT and FQNNGV. The CDR3 length is 13 residues. Trimming stripped 1 base from V and 4 bases from J, with 5 bases between. The CDR3 is CASSLAGNQPQHF. The CDR3 coding sequence is TGTGCCAGCAGCTTAGCGGGGAATCAGCCCCAGCATTTT.

The chain has TRBV5-1 and TRBJ2-1; the D gene is possibly TRBD2 (5 bases). This CDR3 region has 15 residues. From germline, CDR1 is SGHRS and CDR2 YFSETQ. V shed 7 bases and J shed 0 bases, with 14 bases lying between them. The DNA for the CDR3 is TGCGCCAGCGCCCAGGAGGAGAGCTCCTACAATGAGCAGTTCTTC. Translation gives CASAQEESSYNEQFF.

CDR3 loop: CSAPPSYNEQFF. CDR3 bases: TGCAGTGCTCCCCCATCCTACAATGAGCAGTTCTTC. The rearrangement joins TRBV20-1 to TRBJ2-1; D not certain. Trimming removed 5 bases from V and 1 base from J, with 6 bases in between. Germline V lookup: CDR1 DFQATT, CDR2 SNEGSKA (reference sequence). The CDR3 runs 12 residues.

This clonotype has a count of ten or more. The chain recombines TRBV6-1 with TRBJ2-2; TRBD1 agrees at 7 bases. There are 15 residues in the CDR3. The V segment lost 7 bases and the J segment 0 bases; nucleotides outside the gene matches: 5. In germline, CDR1 is MNHNS, CDR2 SASEGT. The CDR3 DNA reads as TGTGCCAGCACGGAGCAGGGGGCGAACACCGGGGAGCTGTTTTTT. As protein: CASTEQGANTGELFF.

This clonotype turned up a few times. The chain uses TRBV9 and TRBJ2-1; 8 bases align to TRBD1. J gave up 5 bases and V 0 bases, and 1 base lay outside the gene matches. Germline V gives CDR1 SGDLS, CDR2 YYNGEE. The length of the CDR3 is 14 residues. DNA for the CDR3: TGTGCCAGCAGCGTAGAGGACAGGGACAATGAGCAGTTCTTC. Protein: CASSVEDRDNEQFF.

The chain is built from TRBV9 and TRBJ2-3; 10 positions match TRBD2. J gave up 4 bases and V 0 bases, and 5 bases lay outside the gene matches. The germline V gene has CDR1 SGDLS and CDR2 YYNGEE. The CDR3 sequence is 16 residues long. The CDR3: CASSVETSGSPDTQYF. In DNA, the CDR3 is TGTGCCAGCAGCGTAGAGACTAGCGGGTCCCCAGATACGCAGTATTTT. The full variable domain, with the rest looked up from reference TRBV9 and TRBJ2-3, is DSGVTQTPKHLITATGQRVTLRCSPRSGDLSVYWYQQSLDQGLQFLIQYYNGEERAKGNILERFSAQQFPDLHSELNLSSLELGDSALYFCASSVETSGSPDTQYFGPGTRLTVL.

This clonotype was detected a few times. The chain combines TRBV12-3 or TRBV12-4 with TRBJ2-3; no firm D call. Trimming removed 3 bases from V and 0 bases from J, with 7 bases in between. This CDR3 spans 14 amino acids. The CDR3 protein is CASSFRASTDTQYF. In nucleotides, the CDR3 is TGTGCCAGCAGTTTTAGGGCCAGCACAGATACGCAGTATTTT.

This clonotype was recorded a few times. The chain employs TRBV7-9 and TRBJ2-3, with D maybe TRBD1 (5 bases). This CDR3 contains 15 residues. Germline V gives CDR1 SEHNR, CDR2 FQNEAQ (reference sequence). V gave up 4 bases and J gave up 2 bases, with 13 bases separating them. The CDR3 loop is CASSSLDRPTDTQYF. The DNA of the CDR3 is TGTGCCAGCAGCTCGTTAGACAGACCCACAGATACGCAGTATTTT.

This clonotype has ten or more counts. This rearrangement joins TRBV7-9 to TRBJ2-7, with D hard to call. Trimming stripped 4 bases from V and 3 bases from J, with 7 bases between. CDR3 length equals 12 residues. Germline loops: CDR1 SEHNR, CDR2 FQNEAQ (reference sequence). In DNA form, the CDR3 reads TGTGCCAGCAGCTCCGCCAACTACGAGCAGTACTTC. Translation gives CASSSANYEQYF.

This clonotype has more than one count but fewer than ten. The chain links TRBV29-1 to TRBJ2-1; 13 nucleotides match TRBD2. Germline V CDR1 and CDR2: SQVTM, ANQGSEA. J gave up 8 bases and V 6 bases, and 1 base lay outside the gene matches. This CDR3 region has 12 residues. CDR3 DNA sequence: TGCAGCGTGGGACTAGCGGGATATGAGCAGTTCTTC. Its protein is CSVGLAGYEQFF.